Shown below are 7 T cell receptor beta chains from a single sample sequenced in a study of control samples from healthy donors and cancer patients. The table came from immunoSEQ multiplex PCR; TCRdb's copy has only in-frame clones and leaves some out. The sample includes 85,000 to 90,000 clones, 85% to 90% seen only once; the top ten take roughly a tenth. Source material: PBMCs. The receptors were gathered from a woman between 50 and 59 years old with colorectal cancer.

This clone was observed a single time. The chain is built from TRBV10-3 and TRBJ1-5; tentative D call: TRBD1 (6 bases). Trimming took 6 bases from V and 14 from J, leaving 20 bases between them. This CDR3 comprises 13 residues. Germline CDR1 and CDR2: ENHRY and SYGVKD. The CDR3 here is CAISGGLTEAKHF. DNA for the CDR3: TGTGCCATCAGCGGGGGCCTGACGGAGGCAAAGCATTTT.

This chain links TRBV4-1 with TRBJ2-3, with TRBD1 matching over 8 bases. The CDR3 length is 15 residues. V shed 4 bases, J shed 0 bases, and the junction held 3 bases outside the gene matches. Germline-derived CDR1 and CDR2 are MGHRA and YSYEKL. CDR3 DNA sequence: TGCGCCAGCAGCCTCCGGGACAGGAGCACAGATACGCAGTATTTT. Translating gives CASSLRDRSTDTQYF.

The chain employs TRBV6-6 and TRBJ2-7; no reliable D call. CDR3 length: 13 amino acids. The germline V gene encodes CDR1 MNHNY and CDR2 SVGAGI (reference sequence). V lost 2 bases and J lost 2, with 7 bases in between. The CDR3 sequence is CASSYASTYEQYV. CDR3 in DNA: TGTGCCAGCAGTTACGCCAGTACCTACGAGCAGTACGTC.

The chain employs TRBV24-1 and TRBJ1-1, with a weak D call TRBD1 (5 bases). There are 13 residues in the CDR3. V was trimmed by 4 bases and J by 5 bases, leaving 10 bases between them. Germline CDR1 and CDR2: KGHDR and SFDVKD. CDR3 loop: CATSDTRGTEAFF. The DNA for the CDR3 is TGTGCCACCAGTGACACAAGGGGAACTGAAGCTTTCTTT.

This sequence joins TRBV4-3 and TRBJ1-6, with 11 bases that match TRBD1. V lost 0 bases to trimming and J lost 8 bases; unmatched junction nucleotides: 3. From germline, CDR1 is LGHNA and CDR2 YSLEER. CDR3 length equals 16 residues. The CDR3 sequence is CASSQDRTGGYSPLHF. CDR3 nucleotide sequence: TGCGCCAGCAGCCAAGACAGGACAGGGGGCTATTCACCCCTCCACTTT.

V usage is TRBV23-1 and J usage is TRBJ2-7; 8 bases fit TRBD1. TRBV23-1 is treated as an ORF (open reading frame) with a function not yet certain. Trimming took 4 bases from V and 2 from J; bases not matched to a gene: 4. The length of the CDR3 is 14 residues. CDR3: CASSLGQGTYEQYV. The CDR3 DNA reads TGCGCCAGCAGTCTAGGACAGGGAACCTACGAGCAGTACGTC.

CDR3 loop: CASSYQEGADTQYF. Written as DNA, the CDR3 is TGTGCCAGCAGTTACCAGGAAGGGGCAGATACGCAGTATTTT. The chain combines TRBV6-2 or TRBV6-3 with TRBJ2-3, with a tentative D call TRBD1 (5 bases). The CDR3 consists of 14 residues. Germline V lookup: CDR1 MNHEY, CDR2 SVGEGT. Trimming stripped 2 bases from V and 4 bases from J, with 10 bases between.